What follows are 27 T cell receptor beta chains derived from one specimen sequenced in a study of blood T cell repertoires in COVID-19. Measured with immunoSEQ multiplex PCR; TCRdb has only the in-frame clones, and not every one. This sample carries 70,000 to 100,000 clones, 89% of them seen once, and the ten largest clones take about 2.5%. Sequencing used peripheral blood. These TCRs come from a man aged 50 or older with COVID-19, enrolled during active disease.

The V and J genes are TRBV3-1 (or the pseudogene TRBV3-2) and TRBJ2-7, with D unresolved. V dropped 2 bases and J dropped 6 bases, with 14 bases sitting between them. The V gene's germline CDR1 is LGHDT and CDR2 YNNKEL (reference sequence). The CDR3 is made up of 14 amino acids. Here the CDR3 reads CASSQSLPNGEQYF. The CDR3 DNA follows: TGTGCCAGCAGCCAATCCTTGCCAAACGGCGAGCAGTACTTC.

The chain uses TRBV30 and TRBJ1-2, with 8 bases identical to TRBD1. CDR1 and CDR2 from the germline V gene are GTSNPN and SVGIG (reference sequence). CDR3 size: 13 residues. Trimming removed 3 bases from V and 9 bases from J; junction bases left unmatched: 9. The CDR3: CAWRAGTGSSYTF. The CDR3 DNA reads TGTGCCTGGAGAGCCGGGACAGGTTCTAGCTACACCTTC.

The chain employs TRBV6-5 and TRBJ2-6, with unresolved D. This CDR3 has 14 amino acids. Trimming stripped 5 bases from V and 0 bases from J, with 5 bases between. Germline V lookup: CDR1 MNHEY, CDR2 SVGAGI. The CDR3 sequence is CASSTVSGANVLTF. The CDR3 coding sequence is TGTGCCAGCAGTACGGTCTCTGGGGCCAACGTCCTGACTTTC.

The chain uses TRBV4-1 and TRBJ1-4; 7 nucleotides agree with TRBD1. Germline lookup yields CDR1 MGHRA and CDR2 YSYEKL. V trimming: 4 bases; J trimming: 4 bases; junction bases outside the gene matches: 9. CDR3 length equals 16 residues. The CDR3 reads CASSLSPTGNNEKLFF. In nucleotides, the CDR3 is TGCGCCAGCAGCCTTTCTCCGACAGGGAATAATGAAAAACTGTTTTTT.

The V gene is TRBV7-8, the J gene TRBJ2-1, with a tentative D call TRBD1 (6 bases). CDR1 is SGHVS and CDR2 is FQNEAQ in the germline V gene. This CDR3 has 13 residues. Deletions cut 5 bases from V and 5 bases from J, with 10 bases between. The CDR3 spells CASSLWTDNEQFF. The CDR3, as DNA: TGTGCCAGCAGCCTGTGGACAGACAATGAGCAGTTCTTC.

This clone was found once. The rearrangement links TRBV9 to TRBJ2-7; TRBD1 matches at 8 bases. Germline-derived CDR1 and CDR2 are SGDLS and YYNGEE. The J segment lost 5 bases and the V segment lost 4 bases, leaving 14 bases of the junction unmatched. The CDR3 is 16 amino acids. CDR3 amino acids: CASSFPSRTGTDEQYF. CDR3 DNA sequence: TGTGCCAGCAGCTTCCCCTCACGGACAGGGACCGACGAGCAGTACTTC.

The count of this clone is one. The chain has TRBV18 and TRBJ2-5; the D gene is possibly TRBD2 (6 bases). Between the trimmed V and J ends, which lost 0 bases and 4 bases, there was a span of 15 bases. The CDR3 consists of 16 residues. Germline-derived CDR1 and CDR2 are KGHSH and LQKENI. The CDR3: CASSPPGWRGLETQYF. The CDR3 bases are TGTGCCAGCTCACCACCCGGCTGGAGGGGATTAGAGACCCAGTACTTC.

This chain's CDR3 is CASSFDRGGNTIYF. Here the CDR3 DNA reads TGCGCCAGCAGCTTTGACAGGGGTGGAAACACCATATATTTT. The genes are TRBV5-1 and TRBJ1-3, with 8 bases lining up with TRBD1. The length of the CDR3 is 14 residues. CDR1 SGHRS and CDR2 YFSETQ come from the germline V gene. The V and J ends lost 2 bases and 3 bases, in that order; junction bases with no gene match: 1.

The chain has TRBV7-2 and TRBJ1-1; the match to TRBD1 covers 9 bases. CDR3 length: 16 residues. Looked up from germline, CDR1 is SGHTA and CDR2 is FQGNSA. Trimming removed 5 bases from V and 0 bases from J; junction bases left unmatched: 7. The CDR3, as DNA: TGTGCCAGCAGCCTCCGACAGGGGGTGATGAACACTGAAGCTTTCTTT. It yields the protein CASSLRQGVMNTEAFF.

The V and J genes are TRBV5-6 and TRBJ1-3, with TRBD1 identical over 8 bases. The germline CDR1 and CDR2 sequences are SGHDT and YYEEEE. V was pared by 4 bases and J by 2 bases, with 8 bases of the junction left unmatched. CDR3 length: 16 residues. The CDR3 DNA reads TGTGCCAGCAGCCTCCGTGGCAGGGGGCCTGGAAACACCATATATTTT. Encoded protein: CASSLRGRGPGNTIYF.

The V call is TRBV9, the J call TRBJ1-5; 7 nucleotides match TRBD1. Germline CDR1 SGDLS, CDR2 YYNGEE. Trimming removed 3 bases from V and 0 bases from J; junction bases left unmatched: 3. The CDR3 covers 15 residues. The CDR3 DNA sequence: TGTGCCAGCAGCGCAGGGGGATATAGCAATCAGCCCCAGCATTTT. Amino acid sequence: CASSAGGYSNQPQHF.

V is TRBV20-1 and J is TRBJ1-2; no firm D call. The CDR3 has 11 amino acids. V gave up 5 bases and J gave up 0 bases, with 4 bases separating them. Germline-derived CDR1 and CDR2 are DFQATT and SNEGSKA (reference sequence). The CDR3: CSASPNYGYTF. CDR3 bases: TGCAGTGCTTCTCCTAACTATGGCTACACCTTC.

This clone came up once. The J gene is TRBJ2-7, the V gene TRBV18, with D possibly being TRBD1 (6 bases). The CDR3 is 14 residues long. The germline V and J ends were trimmed by 8 bases and 0 bases, with 14 bases remaining between them. Germline CDR1 and CDR2: KGHSH and LQKENI. The CDR3 here is CASQDSISSYEQYF. The CDR3 DNA sequence: TGTGCCAGCCAGGACAGCATAAGCTCCTACGAGCAGTACTTC.

The genes are TRBV7-9 and TRBJ2-2; a possible D gene is TRBD1 (5 bases). CDR1 is SEHNR and CDR2 is FQNEAQ in the germline V gene (reference sequence). CDR3 length equals 15 residues. The V end was cut by 6 bases, the J end by 3 bases, with 14 bases between. The CDR3 coding sequence is TGTGCCAGCAGTCCTCAGGGTAGGGACACCGGGGAGCTGTTTTTT. The encoded protein is CASSPQGRDTGELFF.

V gene TRBV6-5 combines with J gene TRBJ2-7; maybe TRBD2 (5 bases). Germline assignment: CDR1 MNHEY and CDR2 SVGAGI. This CDR3 is 13 amino acids long. The ends were cut back, 6 bases at V and 7 bases at J, with 16 bases in the middle. This CDR3 reads CASRERRGGEQYF. CDR3 in DNA: TGTGCCAGCAGGGAGAGACGGGGTGGGGAGCAGTACTTC.

This chain joins TRBV12-2 and TRBJ1-2. TRBV12-2 is given as a pseudogene. This CDR3 region has 15 residues. CDR3 protein: CASRFLSWRFDGYTF. For the CDR3, the DNA is TGTGCAAGTCGCTTTCTTAGTTGGAGGTTTGATGGCTACACCTTC.

This clone was counted once. This chain uses TRBV9 with TRBJ2-5, with 7 bases lining up with TRBD2. With V trimmed by 0 bases and J by 0 bases, 8 bases remained unmatched. Germline CDR1 reads SGDLS; CDR2 reads YYNGEE. This CDR3 has 17 amino acids. This CDR3 reads CASSVGLSGAYQETQYF. In DNA, the CDR3 is TGTGCCAGCAGCGTAGGATTGAGCGGGGCCTACCAAGAGACCCAGTACTTC.

The V call is TRBV7-3, the J call TRBJ1-6; 7 bases match TRBD1. The CDR3 contains 15 residues. The V segment lost 5 bases and the J segment 5 bases; nucleotides outside the gene matches: 6. Germline lookup yields CDR1 SGHTA and CDR2 FQGTGA. The CDR3 sequence: CASSPAGTDNSPLHF. The CDR3 DNA sequence: TGTGCCAGCAGCCCGGCGGGGACAGATAATTCACCCCTCCACTTT. Full variable domain (remainder filled in from reference TRBV7-3 and TRBJ1-6): GAGVSQTPSNKVTEKGKYVELRCDPISGHTALYWYRQSLGQGPEFLIYFQGTGAADDSGLPNDRFFAVRPEGSVSTLKIQRTERGDSAVYLCASSPAGTDNSPLHFGNGTRLTVT.

This sequence joins TRBV6-4 and TRBJ2-2; 11 nucleotides align to TRBD2. This CDR3 comprises 16 residues. Germline CDR1 MRHNA, CDR2 SNTAGT. Trimming at V came to 5 bases and at J to 4 bases, leaving 6 bases not matched to a gene. Written as DNA, the CDR3 is TGTGCCAGCAGTCACCTAGCGGGGGGCCGCACCGGGGAGCTGTTTTTT. It is translated as CASSHLAGGRTGELFF.

The chain joins TRBV7-2 to TRBJ2-2, with D possibly TRBD1 on 5 matching bases. This CDR3 region has 16 residues. Germline V lookup: CDR1 SGHTA, CDR2 FQGNSA. Trimming left V 2 bases short and J 0 bases short, with 10 bases between. The CDR3 DNA is TGTGCCAGCAGCTTATGGACAAACGCGAACACCGGGGAGCTGTTTTTT. It specifies CASSLWTNANTGELFF.

The rearrangement uses TRBV7-9 and TRBJ1-2; 9 bases fit TRBD1. The CDR3 spans 16 residues. Unmatched junction bases numbered 15, after V lost 10 bases and J lost 3 bases. Germline CDR1 is SEHNR and CDR2 is FQNEAQ (reference sequence). In DNA form, the CDR3 reads TGTGCCATCCCGGGACAGGGTGCAGAGATCCACTATGGCTACACCTTC. Protein sequence: CAIPGQGAEIHYGYTF.

This clone has only one observation. V gene TRBV19 combines with J gene TRBJ1-2; 10 nucleotides agree with TRBD1. V dropped 6 bases and J dropped 5; count of bases not matched to a gene: 6. CDR3 length: 14 amino acids. Germline loops: CDR1 LNHDA, CDR2 SQIVND (reference sequence). This CDR3 is CASRRTGGRYGYTF. The CDR3 coding sequence is TGTGCCAGTAGGAGGACAGGGGGGCGTTATGGCTACACCTTC. The full variable domain, rest sourced from reference TRBV19 and TRBJ1-2, is DGGITQSPKYLFRKEGQNVTLSCEQNLNHDAMYWYRQDPGQGLRLIYYSQIVNDFQKGDIAEGYSVSREKKESFPLTVTSAQKNPTAFYLCASRRTGGRYGYTFGSGTRLTVV.

The rearrangement uses TRBV6-2 or TRBV6-3 and TRBJ2-3; 13 nucleotides align to TRBD2. From germline, CDR1 is MNHEY and CDR2 SVGEGT. The length of the CDR3 is 16 residues. V was pared by 5 bases and J by 1 base, with 3 bases of the junction left unmatched. The CDR3 protein is CASSPGLAGRTDTQYF. CDR3 coding DNA: TGTGCCAGCAGTCCGGGACTAGCGGGGCGCACAGATACGCAGTATTTT.

The V call is TRBV1, the J call TRBJ2-3; the DNA was not compared with TRBD2, the D call given in the table. TRBV1 is a documented pseudogene. The length of the CDR3 is 16 residues. CDR3 protein: CTSSQPGLADTDTQYF. The CDR3, as DNA: TGCACCAGCAGCCAACCGGGACTAGCGGACACAGATACGCAGTATTTT.

CDR3 loop: CASGLFLASTIYF. The CDR3 nucleotides are TGTGCTAGTGGTTTGTTCCTAGCGTCCACCATATATTTT. The gene calls are TRBV12-5 and TRBJ1-3; D unresolved. V gave up 2 bases and J gave up 9 bases, with 11 bases separating them. The CDR3 has 13 amino acids. Germline lookup yields CDR1 LGHNT and CDR2 FRNRAP.

This clone was detected once. The rearrangement uses TRBV9 and TRBJ1-2; tentative D call: TRBD1 (5 bases). This CDR3 region has 12 residues. Germline CDR1 and CDR2: SGDLS and YYNGEE. V was trimmed by 3 bases and J by 8 bases, leaving 11 bases between them. The CDR3 region has the DNA TGTGCCAGCAGCGCCTCAGGGTTCGGCTACACCTTC. This sequence encodes CASSASGFGYTF. Combining the CDR3 with reference TRBV9 and TRBJ1-2 gives the whole variable domain DSGVTQTPKHLITATGQRVTLRCSPRSGDLSVYWYQQSLDQGLQFLIQYYNGEERAKGNILERFSAQQFPDLHSELNLSSLELGDSALYFCASSASGFGYTFGSGTRLTVV.

This clone is a singleton in its sample. The V gene is TRBV7-2, the J gene TRBJ2-7; D perhaps matches TRBD1 (6 bases). From germline, CDR1 is SGHTA and CDR2 FQGNSA. This CDR3 spans 14 amino acids. V was shortened by 5 bases and J by 4 bases, with 15 bases between the two germline ends. CDR3 region: CASSLSGTRYEQYF. The DNA of the CDR3 is TGTGCCAGCAGCCTGTCCGGGACAAGATACGAGCAGTACTTC.